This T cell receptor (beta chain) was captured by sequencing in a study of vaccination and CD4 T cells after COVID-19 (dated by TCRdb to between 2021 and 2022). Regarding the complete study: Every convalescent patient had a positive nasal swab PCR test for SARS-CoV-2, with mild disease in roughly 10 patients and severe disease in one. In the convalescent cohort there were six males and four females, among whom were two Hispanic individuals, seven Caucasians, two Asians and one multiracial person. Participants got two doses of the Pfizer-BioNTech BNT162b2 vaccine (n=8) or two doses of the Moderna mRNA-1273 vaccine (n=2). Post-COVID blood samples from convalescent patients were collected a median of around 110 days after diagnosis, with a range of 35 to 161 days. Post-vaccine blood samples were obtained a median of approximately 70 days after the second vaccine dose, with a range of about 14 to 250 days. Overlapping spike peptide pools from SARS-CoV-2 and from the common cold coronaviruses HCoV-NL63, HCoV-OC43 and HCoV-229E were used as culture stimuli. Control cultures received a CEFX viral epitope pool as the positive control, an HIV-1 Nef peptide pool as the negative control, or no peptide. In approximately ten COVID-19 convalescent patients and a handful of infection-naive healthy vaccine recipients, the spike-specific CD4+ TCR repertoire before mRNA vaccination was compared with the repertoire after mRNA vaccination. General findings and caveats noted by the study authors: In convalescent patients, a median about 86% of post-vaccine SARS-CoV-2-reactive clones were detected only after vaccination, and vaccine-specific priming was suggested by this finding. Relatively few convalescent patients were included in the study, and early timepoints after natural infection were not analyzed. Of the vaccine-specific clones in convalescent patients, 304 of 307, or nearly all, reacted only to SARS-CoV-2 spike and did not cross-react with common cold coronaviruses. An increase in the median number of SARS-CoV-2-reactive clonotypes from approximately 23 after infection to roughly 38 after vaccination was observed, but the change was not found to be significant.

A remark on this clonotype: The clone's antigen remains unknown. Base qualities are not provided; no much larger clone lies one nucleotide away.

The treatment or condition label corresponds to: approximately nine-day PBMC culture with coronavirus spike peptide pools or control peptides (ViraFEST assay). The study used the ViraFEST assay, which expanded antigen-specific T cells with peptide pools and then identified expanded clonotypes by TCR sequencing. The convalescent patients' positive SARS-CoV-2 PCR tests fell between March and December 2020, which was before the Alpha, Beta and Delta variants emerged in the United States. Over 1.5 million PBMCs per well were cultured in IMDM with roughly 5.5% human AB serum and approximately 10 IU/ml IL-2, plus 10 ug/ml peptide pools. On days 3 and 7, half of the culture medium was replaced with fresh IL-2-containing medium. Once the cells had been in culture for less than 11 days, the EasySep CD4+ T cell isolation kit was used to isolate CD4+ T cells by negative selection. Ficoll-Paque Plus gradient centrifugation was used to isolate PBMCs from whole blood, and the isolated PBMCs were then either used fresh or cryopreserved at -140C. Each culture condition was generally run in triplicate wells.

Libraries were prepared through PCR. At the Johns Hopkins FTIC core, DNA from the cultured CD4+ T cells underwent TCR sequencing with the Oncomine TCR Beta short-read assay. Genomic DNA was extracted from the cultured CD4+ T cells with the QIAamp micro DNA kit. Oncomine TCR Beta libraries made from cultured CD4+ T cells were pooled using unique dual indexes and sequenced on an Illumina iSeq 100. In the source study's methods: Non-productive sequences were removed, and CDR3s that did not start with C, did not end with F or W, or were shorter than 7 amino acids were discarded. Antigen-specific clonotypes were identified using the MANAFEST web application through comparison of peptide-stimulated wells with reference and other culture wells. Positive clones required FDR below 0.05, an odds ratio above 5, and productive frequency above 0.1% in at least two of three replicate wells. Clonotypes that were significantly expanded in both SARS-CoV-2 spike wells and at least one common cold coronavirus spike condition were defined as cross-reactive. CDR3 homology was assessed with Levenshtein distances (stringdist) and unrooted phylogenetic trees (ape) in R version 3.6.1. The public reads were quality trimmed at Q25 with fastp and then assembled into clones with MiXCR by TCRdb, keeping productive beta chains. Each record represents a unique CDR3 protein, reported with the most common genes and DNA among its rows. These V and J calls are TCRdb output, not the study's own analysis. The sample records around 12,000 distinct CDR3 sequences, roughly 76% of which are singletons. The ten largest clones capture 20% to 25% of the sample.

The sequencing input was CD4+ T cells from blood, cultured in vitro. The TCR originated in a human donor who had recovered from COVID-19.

The CDR3 is CASSIKQGNSPLHF. The nucleotide sequence is given as TGTGCCAGTAGTATCAAACAGGGAAATTCACCCCTCCACTTT. The chain is made from TRBV19 and TRBJ1-6; TRBD1 is perhaps the D gene, given 6 matching bases. Taken from the germline V gene (reference sequence), the CDR1 and CDR2 loops are LNHDA and SQIVND. The germline ends are 10 bases apart after V is trimmed by 3 bases and J by 7 bases. Including the terminal cysteine and phenylalanine, the CDR3 comprises 14 residues. CDR3 DNA is the only sequence kept; it has 42 bases, read in frame from the first base.